This T cell receptor beta chain emerged from a study of T cells in localized non-small cell lung cancer. With regard to this clone: What it binds is unknown.

Assay used: immunoSEQ multiplex PCR; TCRdb lists only in-frame clones, some missing. The table shows 78,000 or so clones, with around four fifths occurring only once. The trim removed 4 bases at V and 6 bases at J, leaving 13 bases unmatched. The CDR3 totals 17 residues. Germline CDR1 LGHNA, CDR2 YNFKEQ. General observations from the study: In adjacent lung, a median about 54 of the top 100 tumor clones were found. Patients showing higher blood T cell density tended to see longer overall survival. Because researchers sequenced only one region of the tumor, heterogeneity is still possible.

This chain joins TRBV4-2 and TRBJ2-1; 9 nucleotides align to TRBD2. The source of this sequence is a man aged 35 to 70 with stage I lung adenocarcinoma. The specimen was peripheral blood, collected before any cancer treatment. The CDR3 DNA reads TGTGCCAGCAGCCGAAGTGGCATGGTAGCGGGAGTCAATGAGCAGTTCTTC. Its translation: CASSRSGMVAGVNEQFF.